Listed here are 5 T cell receptor beta chains from one sample, sequenced in a study of T cell responses to AZD1222 COVID-19 vaccine. Generated by immunoSEQ multiplex PCR, the TCRdb table keeps only in-frame clones and is missing some. The sample carries 130,000 to 150,000 clones, more than 90% recorded once. The sequences come from peripheral blood, collected on day 0 of AZD1222 vaccination. The receptors come from an adult in good health.

The rearrangement joins TRBV28 to TRBJ1-4; perhaps TRBD1 as D (6 bases). V was pared by 2 bases and J by 4 bases, with 17 bases between. The CDR3 runs to 17 residues. CDR1 is MDHEN, CDR2 SYDVKM, per germline. The CDR3 nucleotides are TGTGCCAGCAGTTTACCCACGGGGGGGGCGGATAATGAAAAACTGTTTTTT. It codes for CASSLPTGGADNEKLFF. The whole variable domain, remainder taken from reference TRBV28 and TRBJ1-4, is DVKVTQSSRYLVKRTGEKVFLECVQDMDHENMFWYRQDPGLGLRLIYFSYDVKMKEKGDIPEGYSVSREKKERFSLILESASTNQTSMYLCASSLPTGGADNEKLFFGSGTQLSVL.

The rearrangement uses TRBV5-6 and TRBJ2-7, with D tentatively TRBD2 (6 bases). The V end lost 0 bases, the J end lost 9 bases, and 10 bases lay between the germline ends. Germline lookup yields CDR1 SGHDT and CDR2 YYEEEE. The CDR3 consists of 12 residues. CDR3 amino acids: CASSLEASAQYF. In DNA form, the CDR3 reads TGTGCCAGCAGCTTGGAGGCTAGCGCGCAGTACTTC.

In the case of this clone: Other nucleotide sequences in the sample specify the same CDR3. The chain joins TRBV9 to TRBJ2-2; unclear D gene. The CDR3 consists of 13 residues. Trimming removed 0 bases at V and 5 bases at J, with 5 bases between. CDR1 is SGDLS, CDR2 YYNGEE, per germline. The CDR3 bases are TGTGCCAGCAGCGTAGGCGGAACCGGGGAGCTGTTTTTT. Translation gives CASSVGGTGELFF.

This chain joins TRBV12-3 or TRBV12-4 and TRBJ2-5; maybe TRBD1 (6 bases). CDR3 length equals 13 residues. Trimming left V 6 bases short and J 4 bases short, with 12 bases between. Here the CDR3 DNA reads TGTGCCAGCAGAACAGGGAGAAGAGAGACCCAGTACTTC. Protein product: CASRTGRRETQYF.

This CDR3 reads CASSPRRGSYEQYF. The DNA of the CDR3 is TGCGCCAGCAGCCCCCGGCGGGGGTCCTACGAGCAGTACTTC. The chain links TRBV5-1 to TRBJ2-7; 7 bases map to TRBD2. The CDR3 is 14 amino acids. J was trimmed by 1 base and V by 4 bases; bases with no gene match: 5. CDR1 is SGHRS, CDR2 YFSETQ, per germline.